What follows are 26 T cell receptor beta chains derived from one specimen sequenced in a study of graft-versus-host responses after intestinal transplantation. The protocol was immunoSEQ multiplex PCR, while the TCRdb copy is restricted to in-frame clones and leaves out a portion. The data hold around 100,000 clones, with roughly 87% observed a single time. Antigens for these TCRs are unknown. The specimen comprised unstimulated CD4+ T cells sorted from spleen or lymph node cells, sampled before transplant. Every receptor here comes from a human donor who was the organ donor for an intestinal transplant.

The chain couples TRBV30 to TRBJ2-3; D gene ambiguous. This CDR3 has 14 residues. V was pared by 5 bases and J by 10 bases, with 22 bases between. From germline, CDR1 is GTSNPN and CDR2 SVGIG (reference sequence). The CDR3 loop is CAWDRAAGPPSQYF. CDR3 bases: TGTGCCTGGGACCGGGCAGCTGGCCCTCCATCGCAGTATTTT.

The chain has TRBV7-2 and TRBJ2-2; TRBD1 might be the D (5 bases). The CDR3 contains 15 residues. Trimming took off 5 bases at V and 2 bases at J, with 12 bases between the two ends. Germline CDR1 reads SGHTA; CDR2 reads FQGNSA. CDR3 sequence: CASSPRGPNTGELFF. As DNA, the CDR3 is TGTGCCAGCAGCCCTAGGGGTCCCAACACCGGGGAGCTGTTTTTT.

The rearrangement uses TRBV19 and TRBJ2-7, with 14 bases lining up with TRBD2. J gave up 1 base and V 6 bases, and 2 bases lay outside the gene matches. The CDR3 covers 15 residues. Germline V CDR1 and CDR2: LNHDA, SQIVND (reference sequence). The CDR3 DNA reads TGTGCCAGTAGAGGACTAGCGGGGGGATCCTACGAGCAGTACTTC. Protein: CASRGLAGGSYEQYF. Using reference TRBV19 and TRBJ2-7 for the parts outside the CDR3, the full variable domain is DGGITQSPKYLFRKEGQNVTLSCEQNLNHDAMYWYRQDPGQGLRLIYYSQIVNDFQKGDIAEGYSVSREKKESFPLTVTSAQKNPTAFYLCASRGLAGGSYEQYFGPGTRLTVT.

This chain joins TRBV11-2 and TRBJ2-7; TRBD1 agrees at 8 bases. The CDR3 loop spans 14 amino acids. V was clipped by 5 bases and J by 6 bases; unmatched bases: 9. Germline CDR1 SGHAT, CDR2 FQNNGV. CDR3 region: CASSPGTGRTEQYF. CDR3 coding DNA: TGTGCCAGCAGCCCGGGGACAGGCCGAACCGAGCAGTACTTC.

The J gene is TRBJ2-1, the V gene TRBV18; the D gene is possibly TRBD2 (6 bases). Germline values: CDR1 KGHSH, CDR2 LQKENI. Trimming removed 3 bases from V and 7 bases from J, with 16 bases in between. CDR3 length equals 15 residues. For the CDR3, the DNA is TGTGCCAGCTCACCCCTATTTGCGGGAAAAAATGAGCAGTTCTTC. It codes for CASSPLFAGKNEQFF.

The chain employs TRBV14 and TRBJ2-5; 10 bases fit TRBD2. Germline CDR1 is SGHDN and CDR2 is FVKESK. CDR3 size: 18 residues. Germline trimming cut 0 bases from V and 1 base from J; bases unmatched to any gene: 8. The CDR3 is CASSQDWLAGEIQETQYF. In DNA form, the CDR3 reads TGTGCCAGCAGCCAAGATTGGCTAGCGGGGGAAATCCAAGAGACCCAGTACTTC.

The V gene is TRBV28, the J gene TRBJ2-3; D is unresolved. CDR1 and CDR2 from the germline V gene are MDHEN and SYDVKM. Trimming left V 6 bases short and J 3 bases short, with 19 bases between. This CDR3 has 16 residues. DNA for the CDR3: TGTGCCAGCAGCCCTACGGAGCACTATGGGACAGATACGCAGTATTTT. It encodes CASSPTEHYGTDTQYF. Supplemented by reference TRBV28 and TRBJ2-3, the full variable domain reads DVKVTQSSRYLVKRTGEKVFLECVQDMDHENMFWYRQDPGLGLRLIYFSYDVKMKEKGDIPEGYSVSREKKERFSLILESASTNQTSMYLCASSPTEHYGTDTQYFGPGTRLTVL.

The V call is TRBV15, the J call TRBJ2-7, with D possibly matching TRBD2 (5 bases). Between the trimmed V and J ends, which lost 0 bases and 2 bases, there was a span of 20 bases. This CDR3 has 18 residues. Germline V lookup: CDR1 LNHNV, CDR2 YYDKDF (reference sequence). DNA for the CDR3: TGTGCCACCAGCAGAGAGCCCGCCGGACTGTTCCGGGCCTACGAGCAGTACTTC. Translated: CATSREPAGLFRAYEQYF.

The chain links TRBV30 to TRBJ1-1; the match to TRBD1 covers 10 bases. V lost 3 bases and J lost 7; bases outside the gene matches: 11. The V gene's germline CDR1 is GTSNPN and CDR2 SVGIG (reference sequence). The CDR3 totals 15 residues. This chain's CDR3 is CAWSRAAGTGDEAFF. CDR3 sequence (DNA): TGTGCCTGGAGCCGAGCCGCCGGGACAGGGGATGAAGCTTTCTTT. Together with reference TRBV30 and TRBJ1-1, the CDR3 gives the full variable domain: SQTIHQWPATLVQPVGSPLSLECTVEGTSNPNLYWYRQAAGRGLQLLFYSVGIGQISSEVPQNLSASRPQDRQFILSSKKLLLSDSGFYLCAWSRAAGTGDEAFFGQGTRLTVV.

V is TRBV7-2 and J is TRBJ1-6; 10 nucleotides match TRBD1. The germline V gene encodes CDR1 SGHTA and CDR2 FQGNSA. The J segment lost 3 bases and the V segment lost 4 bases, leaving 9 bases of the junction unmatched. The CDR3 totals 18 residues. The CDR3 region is CASSSTGTGADYNSPLHF. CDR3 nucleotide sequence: TGTGCCAGCAGCTCCACCGGGACAGGGGCAGACTATAATTCACCCCTCCACTTT. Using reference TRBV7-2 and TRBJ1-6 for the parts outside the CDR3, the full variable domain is GAGVSQSPSNKVTEKGKDVELRCDPISGHTALYWYRQSLGQGLEFLIYFQGNSAPDKSGLPSDRFSAERTGGSVSTLTIQRTQQEDSAVYLCASSSTGTGADYNSPLHFGNGTRLTVT.

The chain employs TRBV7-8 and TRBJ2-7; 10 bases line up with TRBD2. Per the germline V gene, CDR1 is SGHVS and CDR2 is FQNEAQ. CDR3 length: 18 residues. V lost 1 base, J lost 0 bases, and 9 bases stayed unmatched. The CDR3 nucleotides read TGTGCCAGCAGCTTAGAGGCTAGCGGGGGCCTGAGCTCCTACGAGCAGTACTTC. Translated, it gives CASSLEASGGLSSYEQYF.

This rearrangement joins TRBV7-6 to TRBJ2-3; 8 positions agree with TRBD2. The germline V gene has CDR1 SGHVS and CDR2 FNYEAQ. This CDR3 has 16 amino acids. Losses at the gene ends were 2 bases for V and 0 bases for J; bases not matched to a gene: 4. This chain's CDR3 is CASSLRLAISTDTQYF. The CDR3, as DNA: TGTGCCAGCAGCTTACGACTAGCGATAAGCACAGATACGCAGTATTTT.

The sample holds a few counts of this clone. CDR3 sequence reads: CASSQDRGNQPQHF. In nucleotides, the CDR3 is TGCGCCAGCAGCCAAGACAGGGGCAATCAGCCCCAGCATTTT. This sequence joins TRBV4-1 and TRBJ1-5; D perhaps matches TRBD1 (5 bases). CDR3 length: 14 amino acids. Germline CDR1 MGHRA, CDR2 YSYEKL. V was clipped by 0 bases and J by 2 bases, with 5 bases between them.

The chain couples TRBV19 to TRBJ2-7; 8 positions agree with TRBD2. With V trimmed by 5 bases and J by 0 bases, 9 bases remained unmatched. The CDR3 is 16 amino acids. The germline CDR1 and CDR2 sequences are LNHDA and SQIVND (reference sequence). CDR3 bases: TGTGCCAGTAGTCCGGGATCAAGCGGGGGCTCCTACGAGCAGTACTTC. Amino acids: CASSPGSSGGSYEQYF.

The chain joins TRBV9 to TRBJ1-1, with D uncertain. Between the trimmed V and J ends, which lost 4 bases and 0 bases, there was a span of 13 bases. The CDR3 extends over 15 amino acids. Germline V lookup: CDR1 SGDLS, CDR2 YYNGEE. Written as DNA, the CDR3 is TGTGCCAGCAGCCCACATCCAGGAGTGAACACTGAAGCTTTCTTT. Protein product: CASSPHPGVNTEAFF.

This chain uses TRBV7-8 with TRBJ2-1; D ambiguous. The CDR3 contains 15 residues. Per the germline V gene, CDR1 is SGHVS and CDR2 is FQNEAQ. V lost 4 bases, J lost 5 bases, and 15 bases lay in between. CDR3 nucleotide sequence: TGTGCCAGCAGCTCGCTCCCCGGATTTAACAATGAGCAGTTCTTC. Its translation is CASSSLPGFNNEQFF.

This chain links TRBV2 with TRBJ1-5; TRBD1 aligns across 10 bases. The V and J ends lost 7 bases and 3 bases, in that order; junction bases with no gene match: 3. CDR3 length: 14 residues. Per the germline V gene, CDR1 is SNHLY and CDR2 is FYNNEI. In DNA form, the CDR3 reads TGTGCCAGCATCGGACAGGGGGTCAATCAGCCCCAGCATTTT. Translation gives CASIGQGVNQPQHF. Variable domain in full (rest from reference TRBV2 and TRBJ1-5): EPEVTQTPSHQVTQMGQEVILRCVPISNHLYFYWYRQILGQKVEFLVSFYNNEISEKSEIFDDQFSVERPDGSNFTLKIRSTKLEDSAMYFCASIGQGVNQPQHFGDGTRLSIL.

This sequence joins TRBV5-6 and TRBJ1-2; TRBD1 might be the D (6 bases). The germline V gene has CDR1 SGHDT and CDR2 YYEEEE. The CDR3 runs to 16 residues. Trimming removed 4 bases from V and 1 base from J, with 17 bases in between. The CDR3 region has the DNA TGTGCCAGCAGCCAGCCCGGGGGCCAGGGTAACTATGGCTACACCTTC. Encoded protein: CASSQPGGQGNYGYTF.

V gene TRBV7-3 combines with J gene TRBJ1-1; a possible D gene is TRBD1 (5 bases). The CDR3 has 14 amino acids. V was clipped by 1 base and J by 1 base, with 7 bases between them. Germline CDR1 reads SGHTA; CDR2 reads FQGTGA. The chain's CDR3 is CASSLNGANTEAFF. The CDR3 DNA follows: TGTGCCAGCAGCTTAAATGGGGCGAACACTGAAGCTTTCTTT.

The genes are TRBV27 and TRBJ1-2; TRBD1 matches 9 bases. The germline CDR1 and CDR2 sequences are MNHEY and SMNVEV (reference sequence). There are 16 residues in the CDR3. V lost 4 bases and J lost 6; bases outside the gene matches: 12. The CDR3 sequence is CASSSPTGTGKHGYTF. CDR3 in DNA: TGTGCCAGCAGTTCCCCAACCGGGACAGGGAAACATGGCTACACCTTC.

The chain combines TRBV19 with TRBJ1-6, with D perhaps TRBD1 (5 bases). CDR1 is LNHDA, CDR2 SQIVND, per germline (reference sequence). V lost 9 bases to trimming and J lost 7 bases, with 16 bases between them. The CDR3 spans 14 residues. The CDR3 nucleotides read TGTGCCAGCGCTACCGGGACCGGGAATTCACCCCTCCACTTT. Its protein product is CASATGTGNSPLHF.

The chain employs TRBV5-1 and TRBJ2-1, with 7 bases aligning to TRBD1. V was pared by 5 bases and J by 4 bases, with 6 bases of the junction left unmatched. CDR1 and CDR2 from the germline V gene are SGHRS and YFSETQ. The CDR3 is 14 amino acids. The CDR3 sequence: CASRVGGAYNEQFF. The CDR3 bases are TGCGCCAGCAGGGTAGGGGGCGCTTACAATGAGCAGTTCTTC.

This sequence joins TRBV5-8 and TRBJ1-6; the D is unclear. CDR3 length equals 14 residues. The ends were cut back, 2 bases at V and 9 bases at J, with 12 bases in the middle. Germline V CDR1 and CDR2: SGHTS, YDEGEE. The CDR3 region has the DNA TGTGCCAGCAGCTTTTACGGGGTGGGTTCACCCCTCCACTTT. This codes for CASSFYGVGSPLHF.

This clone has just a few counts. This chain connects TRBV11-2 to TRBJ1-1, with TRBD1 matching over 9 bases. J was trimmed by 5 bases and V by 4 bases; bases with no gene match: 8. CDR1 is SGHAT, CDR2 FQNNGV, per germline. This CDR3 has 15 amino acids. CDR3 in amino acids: CASSYLPTGGTEAFF. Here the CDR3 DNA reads TGTGCCAGCAGCTACCTTCCGACAGGGGGGACTGAAGCTTTCTTT.

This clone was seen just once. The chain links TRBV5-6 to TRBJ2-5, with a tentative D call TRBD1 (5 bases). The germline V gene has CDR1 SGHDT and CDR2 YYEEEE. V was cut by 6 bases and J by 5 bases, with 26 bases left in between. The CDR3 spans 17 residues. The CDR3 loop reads CASTKTVGQGLLETQYF. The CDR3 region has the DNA TGTGCCAGCACCAAAACTGTCGGGCAGGGCTTGTTGGAGACCCAGTACTTC.

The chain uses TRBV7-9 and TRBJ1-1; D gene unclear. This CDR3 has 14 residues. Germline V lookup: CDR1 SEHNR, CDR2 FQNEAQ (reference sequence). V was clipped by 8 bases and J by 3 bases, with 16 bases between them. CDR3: CASGLRRLDTEAFF. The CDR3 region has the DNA TGTGCCAGCGGCCTCAGGAGGCTGGACACTGAAGCTTTCTTT. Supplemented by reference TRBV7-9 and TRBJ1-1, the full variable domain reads DTGVSQNPRHKITKRGQNVTFRCDPISEHNRLYWYRQTLGQGPEFLTYFQNEAQLEKSRLLSDRFSAERPKGSFSTLEIQRTEQGDSAMYLCASGLRRLDTEAFFGQGTRLTVV.